This passage covers 2 T cell receptor beta chains from one sample sequenced in a study of radiotherapy plus CTLA-4 blockade in lung cancer (dated by TCRdb to 2016 to 2019). Libraries were prepared through the immunoSEQ multiplex PCR assay. TCRdb took over this immuneACCESS table, retaining in-frame rearrangements with V and J assigned. Such tables are incomplete; in checked studies, under half of the missing clones stem from an unresolved V gene, and the remainder is unexplained. The sample includes roughly 80,000 clones, with approximately 73% observed a single time. Of the sample, 9.5% to 10% falls within the top ten clones. The sequencing here drew on peripheral blood, taken from a patient treated with radiotherapy plus ipilimumab. The source is a human donor with non-small cell lung cancer whose response to radiotherapy plus ipilimumab could not be evaluated.

This clone is a singleton in its sample. The V gene is TRBV5-1, the J gene TRBJ2-2, with D maybe TRBD2 (6 bases). Germline-derived CDR1 and CDR2 are SGHRS and YFSETQ. With 3 bases removed from V and 7 bases from J, the gap between germline ends came to 13 bases. The CDR3 has 14 amino acids. In nucleotides, the CDR3 is TGCGCCAGCAGCTCCGACCTGGGGGGCGGGGAGCTGTTTTTT. It is translated as CASSSDLGGGELFF.

The rearrangement uses TRBV10-3 and TRBJ2-1; D is perhaps TRBD2 (6 bases). V was clipped by 0 bases and J by 9 bases, with 15 bases between them. The V gene's germline CDR1 is ENHRY and CDR2 SYGVKD. The CDR3 contains 15 residues. CDR3: CAISESVASVGEQFF. The DNA of the CDR3 is TGTGCCATCAGTGAGTCCGTGGCTAGCGTGGGTGAGCAGTTCTTC.